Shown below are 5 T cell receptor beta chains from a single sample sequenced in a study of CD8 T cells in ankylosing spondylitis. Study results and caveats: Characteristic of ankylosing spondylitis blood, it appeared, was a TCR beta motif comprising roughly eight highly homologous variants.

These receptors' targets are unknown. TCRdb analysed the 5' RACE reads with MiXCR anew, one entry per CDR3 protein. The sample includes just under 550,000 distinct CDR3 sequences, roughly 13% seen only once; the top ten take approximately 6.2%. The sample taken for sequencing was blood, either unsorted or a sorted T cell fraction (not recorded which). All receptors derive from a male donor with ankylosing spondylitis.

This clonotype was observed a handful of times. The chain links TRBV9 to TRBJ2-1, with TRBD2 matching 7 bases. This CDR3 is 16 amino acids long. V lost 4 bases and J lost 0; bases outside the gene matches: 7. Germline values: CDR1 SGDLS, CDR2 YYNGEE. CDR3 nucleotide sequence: TGTGCCAGCAGCTGGACTAGGGCCAGCTCCTACAATGAGCAGTTCTTC. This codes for CASSWTRASSYNEQFF. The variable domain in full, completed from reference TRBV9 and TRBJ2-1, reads DSGVTQTPKHLITATGQRVTLRCSPRSGDLSVYWYQQSLDQGLQFLIQYYNGEERAKGNILERFSAQQFPDLHSELNLSSLELGDSALYFCASSWTRASSYNEQFFGPGTRLTVL.

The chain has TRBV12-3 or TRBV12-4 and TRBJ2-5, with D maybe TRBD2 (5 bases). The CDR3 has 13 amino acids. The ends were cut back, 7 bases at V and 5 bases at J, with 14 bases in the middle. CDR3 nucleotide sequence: TGTGCCAGCACGGGCGGGCAATTGGAGACCCAGTACTTC. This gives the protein CASTGGQLETQYF.

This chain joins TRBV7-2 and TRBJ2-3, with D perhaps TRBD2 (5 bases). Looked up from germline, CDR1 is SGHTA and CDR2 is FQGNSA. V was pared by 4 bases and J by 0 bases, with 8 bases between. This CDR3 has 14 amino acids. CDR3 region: CASSSSLSTDTQYF. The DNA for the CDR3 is TGTGCCAGCAGCTCTAGCCTCAGCACAGATACGCAGTATTTT.

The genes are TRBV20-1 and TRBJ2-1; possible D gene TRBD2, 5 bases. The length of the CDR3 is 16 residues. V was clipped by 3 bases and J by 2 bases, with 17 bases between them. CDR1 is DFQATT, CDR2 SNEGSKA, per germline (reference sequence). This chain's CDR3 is CSARSARVSTYNEQFF. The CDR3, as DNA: TGCAGTGCTAGGTCGGCGCGGGTGTCAACCTACAATGAGCAGTTCTTC.

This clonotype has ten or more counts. The CDR3 region is CASSLVDSFGQPQHF. The CDR3 coding sequence is TGTGCCAGCAGCTTAGTAGACAGTTTCGGTCAGCCCCAGCATTTT. The V call is TRBV7-8, the J call TRBJ1-5, with TRBD1 as a possible D gene (5 bases). V lost 1 base to trimming and J lost 6 bases, with 13 bases between them. The length of the CDR3 is 15 residues. Germline CDR1 is SGHVS and CDR2 is FQNEAQ.